Reported below is one T cell receptor beta chain. This clone appeared a few times. Its antigen remains unidentified. Per-base qualities were not stored, and no clone one base away is much larger. The CDR3 sequence holds 15 residues, the cysteine and phenylalanine included. The kept DNA is CDR3 alone, 45 bases in frame from the first base. The V end gives up 0 bases and the J end 6 bases, leaving 4 bases in the junction not matched to a gene. Sequences LGHNA (CDR1) and YNFKEQ (CDR2) are obtained from the germline V gene. The collaborating institutions used their own protocols to collect whole blood in K2EDTA tubes. For TCRbeta analysis, collaborator samples were shipped as frozen whole blood, as isolated PBMCs, or as DNA extracted from either sample type. TCRbeta CDR3 regions were amplified from genomic DNA by means of the immunoSEQ Assay, a bias-controlled multiplex PCR. The authors' analysis ran thus. The number of nucleated cells in each sample was estimated by amplification of reference gene primers within the assay. To quantify the absolute abundance of each unique TCRbeta CDR3 rearrangement, sequence reads were collapsed and filtered. For each sample, productive Simpson clonality was calculated as the square root of Simpson's diversity index over productive rearrangements. TCRdb took this table from immuneACCESS and kept in-frame rearrangements with V and J called. Such tables lack part of the clones; where checked against another copy, unresolved V genes explain under half of the gap, and the rest is unexplained. The DNA gave D and trimming, while V, J and clone size come from that table. Within this sample are about 150,000 clones, with about 73% of them counted one time only. Approximately 1.8% of the sample goes to the ten largest clones.

The data were obtained in a study of blood T cell repertoires in COVID-19 (dated by TCRdb to 2020 to 2022). Background for the entire study: Collaborator samples came from the United States, Italy and Spain and covered acute and convalescent phases of COVID-19. Samples came from the ongoing ImmuneRACE study (first 160 participants) plus 1,254 subjects from 6 global collaborators. Where available, HLA class I and class II types were obtained from metadata supplied by the sample provider rather than from assay-based typing. Subjects who had been exposed to COVID-19, were actively infected with it, or had recovered from it provided the deeply sampled blood TCRbeta repertoires that made up the dataset. The prospective study material was composed of cDNA or gDNA derived from T cells, B-cell-depleted T cells, or PBMCs. The repertoires were released in a freely available public database meant as a resource for research on the immune response to SARS-CoV-2. Nearly every sample came with metadata listing a de-identified subject ID, COVID-19 status, age in years and sex. Overall results and qualifications from the work: The quantity of clinical and demographic metadata differed by source and by participant and was supplied without curation.

The rearrangement combines TRBV4-2 with TRBJ2-4, with TRBD1 identical over 8 junction bases. The specimen was peripheral blood. The sequence was collected from an elderly man with acute or convalescent COVID-19. This receptor carries the CDR3 CASSQDGQGRNIQYF. In nucleotide form, the sequence is TGTGCCAGCAGCCAAGATGGACAGGGCAGAAACATTCAGTACTTC.